The clone carrying this TCR beta chain was counted at least ten times. Its antigen remains unidentified. This sample is part of a study of CD8 T cells in ankylosing spondylitis. Germline loops: CDR1 MDHEN, CDR2 SYDVKM. The CDR3 runs 15 residues. Between the trimmed V and J ends, which lost 6 bases and 2 bases, there was a span of 15 bases. Whole-study findings and limits: It appeared that ankylosing spondylitis blood was characterized by a TCR beta motif of several highly homologous variants. Disease-linked clones were reportedly significantly enriched in matched ankylosing spondylitis synovial fluid. A CD8+ phenotype characterized the disease-linked clones, which were relatively rare in peripheral blood. Existing reports had already noted some motif variants in reactive arthritis synovial fluid and blood.

The TCR beta libraries were generated through quantitative 5'-RACE incorporating molecular barcodes. From the 5' RACE reads, TCRdb called clonotypes with MiXCR, one entry per CDR3 protein. The sample carries about 220,000 distinct CDR3 sequences, 5.5% to 7.5% recorded once. This clonotype was obtained from a male donor with ankylosing spondylitis. The sample consisted of blood, either unsorted or a sorted T cell fraction (not recorded which). V and J are TRBV28 and TRBJ2-3; D might be TRBD1 (5 bases). CDR3 nucleotides: TGTGCCAGCAGAGGGGAATACCACCCCACAGATACGCAGTATTTT. It codes for CASRGEYHPTDTQYF.